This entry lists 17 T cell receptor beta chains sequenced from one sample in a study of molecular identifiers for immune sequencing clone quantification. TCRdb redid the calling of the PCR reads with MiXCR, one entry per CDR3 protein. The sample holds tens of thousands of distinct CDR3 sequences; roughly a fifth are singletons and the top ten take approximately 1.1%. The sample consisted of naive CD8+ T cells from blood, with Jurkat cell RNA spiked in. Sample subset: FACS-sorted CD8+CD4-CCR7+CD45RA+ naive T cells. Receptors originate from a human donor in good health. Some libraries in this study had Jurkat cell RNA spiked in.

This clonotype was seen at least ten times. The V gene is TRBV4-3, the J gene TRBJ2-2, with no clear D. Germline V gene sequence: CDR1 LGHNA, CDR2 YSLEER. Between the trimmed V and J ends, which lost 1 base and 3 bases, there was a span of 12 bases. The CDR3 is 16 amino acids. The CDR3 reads CASSQADGSYTGELFF. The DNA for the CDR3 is TGCGCCAGCAGCCAAGCGGACGGATCCTACACCGGGGAGCTGTTTTTT.

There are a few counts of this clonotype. The CDR3 DNA sequence: TGTGCCAGTAACGCTTTCGGGGAGGAATATACGCAGTATTTT. Translating gives CASNAFGEEYTQYF. The V and J genes are TRBV19 and TRBJ2-3; D may be TRBD2 (6 bases). The ends were cut back, 7 bases at V and 7 bases at J, with 18 bases in the middle. Germline V CDR1 and CDR2: LNHDA, SQIVND (reference sequence). The CDR3 runs to 14 residues.

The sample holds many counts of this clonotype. The CDR3 nucleotides read TGTGCCAGCAGCCCTAGGGGGCGTGAGACCCAGTACTTC. The encoded protein is CASSPRGRETQYF. This sequence joins TRBV7-9 and TRBJ2-5; 7 nucleotides match TRBD1. The CDR3 has 13 residues. J was trimmed by 5 bases and V by 5 bases; bases with no gene match: 5. Germline-derived CDR1 and CDR2 are SEHNR and FQNEAQ (reference sequence).

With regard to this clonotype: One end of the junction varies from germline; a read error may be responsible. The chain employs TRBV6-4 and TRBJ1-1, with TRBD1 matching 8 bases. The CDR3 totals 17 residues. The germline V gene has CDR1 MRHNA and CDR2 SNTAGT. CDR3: CASSETGTGGMNTDAFF. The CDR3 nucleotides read TGTGCCAGCAGTGAAACCGGGACAGGAGGAATGAACACTGATGCTTTCTTT.

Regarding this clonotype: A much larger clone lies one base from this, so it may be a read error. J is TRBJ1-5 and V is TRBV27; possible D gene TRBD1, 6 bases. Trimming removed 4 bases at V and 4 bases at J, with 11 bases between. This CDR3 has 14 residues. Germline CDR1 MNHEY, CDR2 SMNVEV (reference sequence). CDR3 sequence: CASSSIQGNQPQHF. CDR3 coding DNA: TGTGCCAGCAGTTCGATCCAGGGGAATCAGCCCCAGCATTTT.

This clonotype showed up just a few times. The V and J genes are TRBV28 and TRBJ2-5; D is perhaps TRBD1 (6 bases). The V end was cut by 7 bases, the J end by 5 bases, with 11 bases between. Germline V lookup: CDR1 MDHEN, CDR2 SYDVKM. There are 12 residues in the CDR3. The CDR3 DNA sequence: TGTGCCAGCACAGGGGATCTGGAGACCCAGTACTTC. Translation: CASTGDLETQYF.

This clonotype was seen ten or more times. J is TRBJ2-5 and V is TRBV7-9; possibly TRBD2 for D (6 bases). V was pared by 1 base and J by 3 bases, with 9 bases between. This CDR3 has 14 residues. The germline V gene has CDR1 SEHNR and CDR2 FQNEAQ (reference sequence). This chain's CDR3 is CASSLGLVEETQYF. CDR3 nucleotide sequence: TGTGCCAGCAGCTTAGGACTAGTAGAAGAGACCCAGTACTTC.

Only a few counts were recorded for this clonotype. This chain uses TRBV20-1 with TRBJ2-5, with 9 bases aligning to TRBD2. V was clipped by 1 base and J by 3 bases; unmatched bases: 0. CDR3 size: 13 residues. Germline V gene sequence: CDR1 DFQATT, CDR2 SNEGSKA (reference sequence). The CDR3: CSARASGEETQYF. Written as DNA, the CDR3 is TGCAGTGCTAGAGCTAGCGGGGAAGAGACCCAGTACTTC.

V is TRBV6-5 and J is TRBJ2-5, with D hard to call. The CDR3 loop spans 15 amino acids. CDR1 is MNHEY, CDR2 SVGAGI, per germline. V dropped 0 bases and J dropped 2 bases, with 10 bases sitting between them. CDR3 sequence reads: CASSYSRPDQETQYF. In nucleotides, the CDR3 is TGTGCCAGCAGTTACTCACGGCCGGATCAAGAGACCCAGTACTTC.

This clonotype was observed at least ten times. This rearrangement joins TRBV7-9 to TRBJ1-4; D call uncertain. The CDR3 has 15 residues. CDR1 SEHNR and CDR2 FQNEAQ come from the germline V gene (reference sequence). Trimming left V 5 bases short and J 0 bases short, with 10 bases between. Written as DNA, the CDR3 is TGTGCCAGCAGCCCGCCGCGTGCAACTAATGAAAAACTGTTTTTT. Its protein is CASSPPRATNEKLFF.

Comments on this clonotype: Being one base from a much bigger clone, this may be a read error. The CDR3 here is CSVEEGRAGELLF. The CDR3 DNA reads as TGCAGCGTTGAAGAGGGGAGGGCCGGGGAGCTGTTGTTT. The rearrangement joins TRBV29-1 to TRBJ2-2; 7 bases align to TRBD2. Germline loops: CDR1 SQVTM, CDR2 ANQGSEA. The CDR3 is made up of 13 amino acids.

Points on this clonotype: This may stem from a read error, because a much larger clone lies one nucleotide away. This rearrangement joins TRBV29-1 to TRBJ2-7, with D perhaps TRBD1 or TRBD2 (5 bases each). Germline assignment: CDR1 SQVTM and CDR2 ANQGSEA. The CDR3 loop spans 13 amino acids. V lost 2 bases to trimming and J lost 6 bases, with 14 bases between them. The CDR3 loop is CSVESPGTCEQYF. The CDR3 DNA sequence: TGCAGCGTTGAATCGCCAGGGACCTGCGAGCAGTACTTC.

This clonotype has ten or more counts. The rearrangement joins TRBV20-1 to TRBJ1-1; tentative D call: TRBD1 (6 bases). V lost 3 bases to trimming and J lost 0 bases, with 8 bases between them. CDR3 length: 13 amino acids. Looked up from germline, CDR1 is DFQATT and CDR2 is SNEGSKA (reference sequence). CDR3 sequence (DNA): TGCAGTGCTAGGGGGGCTTTGAACACTGAAGCTTTCTTT. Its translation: CSARGALNTEAFF.

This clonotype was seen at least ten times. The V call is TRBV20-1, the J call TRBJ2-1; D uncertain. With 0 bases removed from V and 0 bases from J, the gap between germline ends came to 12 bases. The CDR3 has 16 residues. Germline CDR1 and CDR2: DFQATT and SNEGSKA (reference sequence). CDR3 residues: CSARDSYGTSYNEQFF. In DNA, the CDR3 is TGCAGTGCTAGAGATTCATACGGTACCTCCTACAATGAGCAGTTCTTC.

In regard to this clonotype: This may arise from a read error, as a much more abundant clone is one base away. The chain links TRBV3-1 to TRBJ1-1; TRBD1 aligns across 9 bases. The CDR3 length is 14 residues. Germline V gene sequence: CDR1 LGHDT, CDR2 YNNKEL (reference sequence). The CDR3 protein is CASCQEGQGVEAFF. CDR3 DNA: TGTGCCAGCTGCCAGGAGGGACAGGGAGTAGAAGCTTTCTTT.

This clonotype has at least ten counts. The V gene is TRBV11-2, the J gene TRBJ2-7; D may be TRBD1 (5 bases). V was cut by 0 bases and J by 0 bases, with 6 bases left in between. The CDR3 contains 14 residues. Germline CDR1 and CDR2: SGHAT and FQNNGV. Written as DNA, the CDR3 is TGTGCCAGCAGCTTAGAAGGGGCCTCCTACGAGCAGTACTTC. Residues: CASSLEGASYEQYF.

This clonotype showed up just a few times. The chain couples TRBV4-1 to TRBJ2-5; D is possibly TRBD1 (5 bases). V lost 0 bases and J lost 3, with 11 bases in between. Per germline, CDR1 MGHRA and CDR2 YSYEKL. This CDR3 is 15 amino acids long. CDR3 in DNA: TGCGCCAGCAGCCAAGATTGGGGCAGTGAAGAGACCCAGTACTTC. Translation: CASSQDWGSEETQYF.